The T cell receptor (beta chain) described here comes from a study of shared clonotypes between healthy human individuals. The study separated CD4+ cells into CD45RA+ naive and CD45RA-negative memory subsets. Regarding the study as a whole: Blood was the sole source, and tissue repertoires probably differ. Rarefaction showed that sequencing of sorted subsets was incomplete (despite large depth).

CDR3 length equals 13 residues. V shed 6 bases and J shed 0 bases, with 8 bases lying between them. Germline CDR1 MNHEY, CDR2 SVGAGI. The table lists this clone with a few counts. The antigen is undetermined. This may be a read error: a much more frequent sequence differs by one nucleotide. Repertoires were generated with immunoSEQ multiplex PCR, while TCRdb's copy carries only in-frame clones and drops some. The data contain roughly 680,000 clones, over 60% of them seen just once; the ten biggest clones take up approximately 1.8%. V gene TRBV6-5 combines with J gene TRBJ1-1, with D maybe TRBD1 (6 bases). Source material: memory CD4+ T cells sorted from blood. Subset of the sample: CD45RA-negative fraction. The receptor was derived from a young woman in good health. This CDR3 is CASRGHLNTEAFF. The DNA of the CDR3 is TGTGCCAGCAGGGGACATTTGAACACTGAAGCTTTCTTT.